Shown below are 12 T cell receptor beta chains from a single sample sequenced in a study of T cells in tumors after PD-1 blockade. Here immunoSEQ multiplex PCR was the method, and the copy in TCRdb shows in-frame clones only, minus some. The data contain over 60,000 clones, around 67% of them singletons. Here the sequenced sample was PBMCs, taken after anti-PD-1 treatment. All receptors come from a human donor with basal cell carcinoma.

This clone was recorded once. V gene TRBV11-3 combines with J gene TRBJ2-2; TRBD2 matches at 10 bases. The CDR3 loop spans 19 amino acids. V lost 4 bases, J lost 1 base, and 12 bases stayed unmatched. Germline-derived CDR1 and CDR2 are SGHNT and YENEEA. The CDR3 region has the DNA TGTGCCAGCAGCTCCCCTTCTTCTAGCGGGGGCCAGAACACCGGGGAGCTGTTTTTT. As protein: CASSSPSSSGGQNTGELFF.

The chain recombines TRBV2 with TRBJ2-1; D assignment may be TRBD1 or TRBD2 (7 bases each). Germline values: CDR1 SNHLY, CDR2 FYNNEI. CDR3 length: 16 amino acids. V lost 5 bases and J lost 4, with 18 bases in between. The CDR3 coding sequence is TGTGCCAGCAGTCCCAGGGGTCAGGGGGGGTACAATGAGCAGTTCTTC. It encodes CASSPRGQGGYNEQFF.

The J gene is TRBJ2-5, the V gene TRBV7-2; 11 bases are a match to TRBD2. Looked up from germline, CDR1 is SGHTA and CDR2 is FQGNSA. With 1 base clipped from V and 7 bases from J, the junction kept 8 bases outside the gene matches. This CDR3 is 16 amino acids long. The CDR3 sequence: CASSLGSGGAMGTQYF. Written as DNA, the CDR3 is TGTGCCAGCAGCTTAGGTAGCGGGGGGGCCATGGGGACCCAGTACTTC.

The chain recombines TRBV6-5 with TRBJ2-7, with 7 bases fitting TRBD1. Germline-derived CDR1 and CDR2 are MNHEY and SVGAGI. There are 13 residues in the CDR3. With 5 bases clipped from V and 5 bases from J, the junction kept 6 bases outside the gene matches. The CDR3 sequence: CASSRDSLNEQYF. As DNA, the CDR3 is TGTGCCAGCAGTCGGGACAGCCTCAACGAGCAGTACTTC.

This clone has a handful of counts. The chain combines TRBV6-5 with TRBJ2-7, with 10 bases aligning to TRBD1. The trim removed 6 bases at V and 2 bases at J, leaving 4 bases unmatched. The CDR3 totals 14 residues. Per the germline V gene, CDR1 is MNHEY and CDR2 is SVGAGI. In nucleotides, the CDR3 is TGTGCCAGCAGGCCGACAGGGGGCCCCTACGAGCAGTACTTC. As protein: CASRPTGGPYEQYF.

The CDR3 nucleotides are TGTGCCTGGAACAAGGGACAGGGGCACAATGAGCAGTTCTTC. This encodes CAWNKGQGHNEQFF. This sequence joins TRBV30 and TRBJ2-1; 10 nucleotides agree with TRBD1. Trimming took 4 bases from V and 5 from J; bases not matched to a gene: 5. The germline V gene encodes CDR1 GTSNPN and CDR2 SVGIG (reference sequence). CDR3 length equals 14 residues.

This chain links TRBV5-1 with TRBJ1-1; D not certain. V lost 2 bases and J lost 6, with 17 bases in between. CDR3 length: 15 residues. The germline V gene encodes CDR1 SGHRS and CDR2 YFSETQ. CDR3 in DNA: TGCGCCAGCAGCTTAGTTTCGCCGGAGAAGGCTGAAGCTTTCTTT. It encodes CASSLVSPEKAEAFF.

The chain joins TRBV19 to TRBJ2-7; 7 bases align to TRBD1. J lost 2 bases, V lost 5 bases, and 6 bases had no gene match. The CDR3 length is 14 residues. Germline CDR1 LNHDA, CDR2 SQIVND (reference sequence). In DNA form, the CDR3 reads TGTGCCAGTAGTTTGGGACAGAGTCCCTACGAGCAGTACTTC. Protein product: CASSLGQSPYEQYF.

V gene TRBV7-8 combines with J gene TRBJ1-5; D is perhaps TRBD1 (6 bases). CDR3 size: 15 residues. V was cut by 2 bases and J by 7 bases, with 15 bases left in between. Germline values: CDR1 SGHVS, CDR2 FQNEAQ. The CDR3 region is CASSLMPGEGQPQHF. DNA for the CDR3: TGTGCCAGCAGCTTAATGCCAGGGGAAGGGCAGCCCCAGCATTTT. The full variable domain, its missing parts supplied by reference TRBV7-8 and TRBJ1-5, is GAGVSQSPRYKVAKRGQDVALRCDPISGHVSLFWYQQALGQGPEFLTYFQNEAQLDKSGLPSDRFFAERPEGSVSTLKIQRTQQEDSAVYLCASSLMPGEGQPQHFGDGTRLSIL.

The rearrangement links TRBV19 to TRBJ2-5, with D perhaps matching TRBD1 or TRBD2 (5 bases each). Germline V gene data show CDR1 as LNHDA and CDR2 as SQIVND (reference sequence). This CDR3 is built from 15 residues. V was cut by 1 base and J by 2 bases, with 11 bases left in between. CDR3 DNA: TGTGCCAGTAGTATAGCAGGGAGAGGACAAGAGACCCAGTACTTC. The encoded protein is CASSIAGRGQETQYF.

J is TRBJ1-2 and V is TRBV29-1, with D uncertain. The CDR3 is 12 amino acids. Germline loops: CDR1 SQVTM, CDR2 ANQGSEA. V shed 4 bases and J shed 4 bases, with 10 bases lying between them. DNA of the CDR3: TGCAGCGTTGGGGAGGGAGGCTATGGCTACACCTTC. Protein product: CSVGEGGYGYTF.

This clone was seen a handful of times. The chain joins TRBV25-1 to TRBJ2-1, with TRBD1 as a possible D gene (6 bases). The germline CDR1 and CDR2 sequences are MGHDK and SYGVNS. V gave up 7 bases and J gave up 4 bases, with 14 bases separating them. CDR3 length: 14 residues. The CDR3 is CASTLQGGYNEQFF. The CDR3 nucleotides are TGTGCCAGCACCCTACAGGGTGGGTACAATGAGCAGTTCTTC. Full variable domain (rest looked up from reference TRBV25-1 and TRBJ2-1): EADIYQTPRYLVIGTGKKITLECSQTMGHDKMYWYQQDPGMELHLIHYSYGVNSTEKGDLSSESTVSRIRTEHFPLTLESARPSHTSQYLCASTLQGGYNEQFFGPGTRLTVL.